This is a list of T cell receptor beta chains from one sample in a study of blood T cells in healthy people across ages. TCRdb independently ran MiXCR on the 5' RACE reads; one entry per CDR3 protein. The sample lists some 1.4 million distinct CDR3 sequences, about 43% occurring once. The sequencing sample was made of blood. These receptors all stem from a woman aged 18-29 years in good health. CDR3s include the opening cysteine and the closing phenylalanine or tryptophan. Clone size is given for some rows only: seen once, a few or many times, or a class if the clone is expanded.

j_call	clone_size	v_call	cdr3_aa
TRBJ1-2	-	TRBV3-1	CASSQLLSRAQMGLGYTF
TRBJ2-5	-	TRBV3-1	CASSQYPGGTLENEQYF
TRBJ2-1	-	TRBV5-1	CASSFPGAYNEQFF
TRBJ2-1	once	TRBV9	CASSVGGRGDYNEQFF
TRBJ1-6	few	TRBV4-2	CASSHGDRDGSPLHF
TRBJ1-5	-	TRBV5-5	CASSADSTYSNQPQHF
TRBJ2-3	-	TRBV3-1	CASSIRTGADTQYF
TRBJ1-2	-	TRBV27	CASRTTTRGVYGYTF
TRBJ2-5	-	TRBV6-2/TRBV6-3	CASDHAGLQETQYF
TRBJ2-6	-	TRBV28	CATRQEQLRSGANVLTF
TRBJ2-3	-	TRBV10-2	CASSQRGGGGTDTQYF
TRBJ2-1	few	TRBV10-3	CAVKPGQNTNEQFF
TRBJ2-4	-	TRBV20-1	CSAPTYSGQGGWQYF
TRBJ1-5	-	TRBV6-5	CASSYSTSSNQPQHF
TRBJ2-1	-	TRBV4-1	CASSQDRLAPRSQLRETQFF
-	few	TRBV2	CASSARFGTGGNEQYF
TRBJ2-1	-	TRBV5-1	CASSFRLAGYNNEQFF
TRBJ2-6	once	TRBV28	CASSLTGPLAGANVLTF
TRBJ2-7	-	TRBV27	CASSLSTPGSYEQYF
TRBJ2-3	-	TRBV24-1	CATSDSPDTSTDTQYF
TRBJ2-5	few	TRBV7-3	CASSPSQVSGYNEQYF
TRBJ2-5	-	TRBV12-3/TRBV12-4	CAINNWGQETQYF
TRBJ2-3	-	TRBV25-1	CASSDRGRDTQYF
TRBJ2-3	few	TRBV20-1	CSGSGTSNTDTQYF
TRBJ2-1	-	TRBV5-8	CASTPWGLSYNEQFF
TRBJ2-5	-	TRBV9	CASSEGTIHNEQYF
TRBJ1-2	-	TRBV7-2	CASGLGGTGQLHNYGYTF
TRBJ2-1	few	TRBV20-1	CSARAVGEQFF
TRBJ1-3	-	TRBV4-1	CASSQNRASSGNTIYF
TRBJ2-5	-	TRBV12-3/TRBV12-4	CASSSDGDRGKETQYF
TRBJ1-4	-	TRBV28	CASSEVRVGNEKLFF
TRBJ2-7	few	TRBV5-5	CASTIEDSYEQYF
TRBJ2-5	-	TRBV7-2	CASSPPNGETQYF
TRBJ2-1	few	TRBV7-3	CASSLGGDNYYEQFF
TRBJ1-3	-	TRBV3-1	CASSQAWTAGNTIYF
TRBJ1-1	-	TRBV4-1	CASSQEDRVGTEAFF
-	-	TRBV29-1	CSVGSPDRGYYEQYF
TRBJ2-1	few	TRBV20-1	CSARAGDYNEQFF
TRBJ1-2	few	TRBV28	CASSFYPRTVHGYTF
TRBJ2-7	-	TRBV7-9	CASSSTTQSYEQYF
TRBJ2-1	few	TRBV20-1	CSASEALGTQNEQFF
TRBJ2-5	-	TRBV12-3/TRBV12-4	CASSFSSGGTHNEQYF
TRBJ2-1	few	TRBV9	CASSNSGGAGEQFF
TRBJ2-1	-	TRBV27	CASSFSSGLVYNEQFF
TRBJ2-7	-	TRBV7-2	CASSPVQGPTYEQYF
TRBJ2-6	once	TRBV11-1	CASSLLHGDSGADVLTF
TRBJ2-7	few	TRBV12-3/TRBV12-4	CASTSGTDRYEQYF
TRBJ2-3	-	TRBV3-1	CASSQQDTQYF
TRBJ2-3	-	TRBV7-9	CASTLPGQGFFTSSTDTQYF
TRBJ2-3	many	TRBV6-1	CASSEATTQYF
TRBJ1-5	few	TRBV20-1	CSARGSWAGGSGNQPQHF
TRBJ1-5	-	TRBV5-1	CASSPLSSNQPQHF
TRBJ1-1	-	TRBV9	CASSVGARKDTEAFF
TRBJ2-7	-	TRBV16	CASSQLTGPGYEQYF